The rows below give T cell receptor beta chains drawn from one sample of a study of blood T cell repertoires in COVID-19. Assay: immunoSEQ multiplex PCR; the TCRdb copy retains only in-frame clones and omits some. Of more than 250,000 clones listed, about 84% are singletons. Sequenced input: peripheral blood. The source is a woman between 50 and 59 years old with acute or convalescent COVID-19. The CDR3 runs from the conserved cysteine through the conserved F or W. D genes are given only for firm matches. Size is stated for part of the rows, as once, few or many counts, or as a class when the clone is expanded.

J | D | size | V | DNA | CDR3
TRBJ1-1 | TRBD1 | - | TRBV7-3 | TGTGCCAGCTGTCAGGGGGAAAACACTGAAGCTTTCTTT | CASCQGENTEAFF
TRBJ1-2 | TRBD1 | - | TRBV5-1 | TGCGCCAGCGCCCTGACAGGGACAGCCTATGGCTACACCTTC | CASALTGTAYGYTF
TRBJ1-2 | - | - | TRBV19 | TGTGCCAGTAGTATGCGAAAGATCGACTATGGCTACACCTTC | CASSMRKIDYGYTF
TRBJ2-7 | - | once | TRBV5-4 | TGTGCCAGCAGCCAACGGGTGGGCTCCTACGAGCAGTACTTC | CASSQRVGSYEQYF
TRBJ2-1 | TRBD2 | - | TRBV6-5 | TGTGCCAGCAGTTACTTGGGACTAGCGGACAATGAGCAGTTCTTC | CASSYLGLADNEQFF
TRBJ2-1 | TRBD1 | - | TRBV2 | TGTGCCAGCAGTGAAGGGACAGGGGGGAATGAGCAGTTCTTC | CASSEGTGGNEQFF
TRBJ1-4 | - | - | TRBV18 | TGTGCCAGCTCACCCCCCGGGGATCAACTGTTTTTT | CASSPPGDQLFF
TRBJ2-3 | TRBD2 | - | TRBV7-7 | TGTGCCAGCAGCCCCGGCGGGAGAAGAACAGATACGCAGTATTTT | CASSPGGRRTDTQYF
TRBJ2-7 | TRBD2 | - | TRBV11-3 | TGTGCCAGCAGCGCTAGCGGGAGTAATGAGCAGTACTTC | CASSASGSNEQYF
TRBJ2-7 | - | - | TRBV4-3 | TGCGCCAGCAGCCAAAAGGGGATCAGGGGTGGGAACGAGCAGTACTTC | CASSQKGIRGGNEQYF
TRBJ2-1 | TRBD1 | - | TRBV12-5 | TGTGCTAGTGGTTTGGTACTCTCGGGACAGCCGTCCTACAATGAGCAGTTCTTC | CASGLVLSGQPSYNEQFF
TRBJ2-7 | - | - | TRBV28 | TGTGCCAGCAGTTTAATAGAAATCTACGAGCAGTACTTC | CASSLIEIYEQYF
TRBJ1-5 | TRBD1 | - | TRBV4-1 | TGCGCCAGCAGCCAAACCGGACAGGGAAATCAGCCCCAGCATTTT | CASSQTGQGNQPQHF
TRBJ2-7 | - | - | TRBV6-5 | TGTGCCAGCAGTTCTTACAGTTACGAGCAGTACTTC | CASSSYSYEQYF
TRBJ2-1 | - | - | TRBV11-2 | TGTGCCAGCAGCTTAGATGCCGGGACTTCACTTGGTTATGAGCAGTTCTTC | CASSLDAGTSLGYEQFF
TRBJ2-7 | - | - | TRBV7-6 | TGTGCCAGCAGCCGACAGTCCCCCTACGAGCAGTACTTC | CASSRQSPYEQYF
TRBJ2-7 | TRBD1 | - | TRBV29-1 | TGCAGCGTTGAGTTTTTGGGACAGGGGGGCTACGAGCAGTACTTC | CSVEFLGQGGYEQYF
TRBJ1-1 | - | - | TRBV19 | TGTGCCAGTAGTAACGCCCGCGGGACTGGCGAAGCTTTCTTT | CASSNARGTGEAFF
TRBJ1-5 | - | - | TRBV19 | TGTGCCAGTAGTCCCGGACACAATAGCAATCAGCCCCAGCATTTT | CASSPGHNSNQPQHF
TRBJ1-5 | TRBD1 | - | TRBV10-3 | TGTGCCATCAGTGAGAAACAGGGGGCGCGTAATCAGCCCCAGCATTTT | CAISEKQGARNQPQHF
TRBJ2-3 | TRBD2 | - | TRBV10-3 | TGTGCCATCAGTGAGTCGAGGGGTAGAGCGGGAGGGTCAGATACGCAGTATTTT | CAISESRGRAGGSDTQYF
TRBJ1-2 | - | - | TRBV3-1/TRBV3-2 | TGTGCCAGCAGCCAAGGACAGAACTATGGCTACACCTTC | CASSQGQNYGYTF
TRBJ2-7 | TRBD1 | - | TRBV30 | TGTGCCTGGACTCGGGACAGGGGATTCGAGCAGTACTTC | CAWTRDRGFEQYF
TRBJ1-5 | - | - | TRBV2 | TGTGCCAGCAGTGAAGAGGGGGTTCATCAGCCCCAGCATTTT | CASSEEGVHQPQHF